The 30 T cell receptor beta chains below come from one sample, sequenced in a study of blood T cells in healthy people across ages. The use of a sample-barcoded 5' primer and a J-beta primer mix characterized a second PCR of 7 to 11 cycles. MiXCR was run by TCRdb on the 5' RACE reads, yielding one entry per CDR3 protein. The sample includes some 880,000 distinct CDR3 sequences, about 37% seen only once; the top ten take over 10%. Sequenced input: blood. These receptors were obtained from a young man in good health.

Of note for this clonotype: A much larger clone lies one base from this, so it may be a read error. V and J are TRBV6-5 and TRBJ2-5; D is undetermined. The CDR3 totals 14 residues. Germline CDR1 reads MNHEY; CDR2 reads SVGAGI. This chain's CDR3 is CACSYSGVGETQYF. The CDR3 nucleotides read TGTGCCTGCAGTTACTCGGGTGTAGGAGAGACCCAGTACTTC.

The rearrangement uses TRBV7-9 and TRBJ2-3; maybe TRBD1 (5 bases). V was trimmed by 6 bases and J by 0 bases, leaving 13 bases between them. This CDR3 is 15 amino acids long. Germline loops: CDR1 SEHNR, CDR2 FQNEAQ (reference sequence). The CDR3 reads CASSPRQSSTDTQYF. DNA of the CDR3: TGTGCCAGCAGTCCAAGACAGTCTAGCACAGATACGCAGTATTTT.

This clonotype was recorded only once. This sequence joins TRBV6-6 and TRBJ2-7; 12 bases align to TRBD2. CDR1 is MNHNY, CDR2 SVGAGI, per germline (reference sequence). Trimming at V came to 6 bases and at J to 5 bases, leaving 8 bases not matched to a gene. CDR3 size: 15 residues. CDR3 sequence: CASSRRLAGVDEQYF. The CDR3 DNA is TGTGCCAGCAGCCGACGACTAGCGGGAGTGGACGAGCAGTACTTC.

J is TRBJ2-3 and V is TRBV14; 11 positions agree with TRBD1. J lost 4 bases, V lost 3 bases, and 9 bases had no gene match. Germline V lookup: CDR1 SGHDN, CDR2 FVKESK. The CDR3 is made up of 17 amino acids. The chain's CDR3 is CASSQFIRTGGADTQYF. The CDR3 nucleotides read TGTGCCAGCAGCCAGTTTATACGGACAGGGGGCGCAGATACGCAGTATTTT.

This clonotype was recorded only once. J is TRBJ2-7 and V is TRBV20-1, with 9 bases that match TRBD1. The V segment lost 1 base and the J segment 1 base; nucleotides outside the gene matches: 2. Looked up from germline, CDR1 is DFQATT and CDR2 is SNEGSKA (reference sequence). CDR3 length: 14 residues. CDR3 sequence: CSARAGQGSYEQYF. The DNA for the CDR3 is TGCAGTGCTAGAGCAGGACAGGGGTCCTACGAGCAGTACTTC.

This clonotype came up a few times. V usage is TRBV29-1 and J usage is TRBJ2-3, with 7 bases lining up with TRBD1. With V trimmed by 6 bases and J by 6 bases, 6 bases remained unmatched. The CDR3 has 12 amino acids. Germline values: CDR1 SQVTM, CDR2 ANQGSEA. This chain's CDR3 is CSVTGQDDTQYF. The DNA of the CDR3 is TGCAGCGTGACAGGGCAGGACGATACGCAGTATTTT.

The chain employs TRBV20-1 and TRBJ2-4; 7 positions match TRBD1. V gave up 2 bases and J gave up 13 bases; unmatched junction bases: 20. Germline V gene lookup returns CDR1 DFQATT and CDR2 SNEGSKA (reference sequence). CDR3 length: 16 residues. CDR3 nucleotides: TGCAGTGCTAGACCAAGCACAGGGGACCTAAAAGAGGCCCAGTACTTC. Its protein product is CSARPSTGDLKEAQYF.

This clonotype was seen a few times. The chain uses TRBV7-2 and TRBJ1-5, with a tentative D call TRBD1 (5 bases). The V end lost 1 base, the J end lost 3 bases, and 10 bases lay between the germline ends. Per the germline V gene, CDR1 is SGHTA and CDR2 is FQGNSA. This CDR3 is 15 amino acids long. The CDR3 DNA is TGTGCCAGCAGCTTAGGCCAGGGCTTCAATCAGCCCCAGCATTTT. Translation gives CASSLGQGFNQPQHF.

Here the CDR3 reads CASSPHPTGGGRVRSNTGELFF. The DNA for the CDR3 is TGTGCCAGCAGTCCCCATCCCACCGGGGGAGGGAGAGTCAGGTCGAACACCGGGGAGCTGTTTTTT. The gene calls are TRBV6-2 or TRBV6-3 and TRBJ2-2, with TRBD2 matching over 7 bases. This CDR3 region has 22 residues. The V gene's germline CDR1 is MNHEY and CDR2 SVGEGT. V shed 5 bases and J 0 bases; nucleotides not matched to a gene: 24.

This clonotype was detected a few times. This chain connects TRBV10-3 to TRBJ2-3, with TRBD2 identical over 10 bases. CDR3 length: 15 residues. The ends lost 11 bases at V and 3 bases at J; junction bases unmatched: 11. Germline CDR1 ENHRY, CDR2 SYGVKD. In nucleotides, the CDR3 is TGTGCCTCACTCCGGAATAGCGGGGGGACAGATACGCAGTATTTT. Amino acid sequence: CASLRNSGGTDTQYF.

V and J are TRBV9 and TRBJ1-2, with a tentative D call TRBD1 (5 bases). CDR3 length equals 12 residues. Germline CDR1 reads SGDLS; CDR2 reads YYNGEE. V lost 4 bases and J 9 bases, leaving 13 bases between the germline ends. CDR3 DNA: TGTGCCAGCAGCACTCAGGGTTCCCGCTACACCTTC. It is translated as CASSTQGSRYTF.

The V call is TRBV20-1, the J call TRBJ1-3; D gene unclear. The ends were cut back, 3 bases at V and 0 bases at J, with 9 bases in the middle. In germline, CDR1 is DFQATT, CDR2 SNEGSKA (reference sequence). The CDR3 length is 14 residues. CDR3 residues: CSASVDNSGNTIYF. In DNA form, the CDR3 reads TGCAGTGCTAGCGTCGACAACTCTGGAAACACCATATATTTT.

This chain links TRBV20-1 with TRBJ2-3; 11 bases are shared with TRBD2. CDR1 and CDR2 from the germline V gene are DFQATT and SNEGSKA (reference sequence). The CDR3 consists of 16 residues. Trimming cost V 0 bases and J 4 bases; bases outside gene matches: 6. CDR3 nucleotides: TGCAGTGCTAGAGAATTGGCTAGCGGGGGGTCAGATACGCAGTATTTT. As protein: CSARELASGGSDTQYF.

The chain is built from TRBV5-1 and TRBJ2-3, with a possible D match to TRBD1 (5 bases). Germline loops: CDR1 SGHRS, CDR2 YFSETQ. V was clipped by 3 bases and J by 2 bases, with 19 bases between them. The CDR3 spans 17 residues. The CDR3 sequence is CASSSPSGNYPTDTQYF. In nucleotides, the CDR3 is TGCGCCAGCAGCTCCCCCTCAGGGAACTACCCCACAGATACGCAGTATTTT.

This clonotype was detected many times. The chain joins TRBV7-2 to TRBJ2-7; 7 positions agree with TRBD1. The CDR3 contains 16 residues. With V trimmed by 1 base and J by 0 bases, 6 bases remained unmatched. Germline CDR1 SGHTA, CDR2 FQGNSA. CDR3 loop: CASSLVSGQSSYEQYF. DNA of the CDR3: TGTGCCAGCAGCTTAGTTTCGGGACAGAGCTCCTACGAGCAGTACTTC. Together with reference TRBV7-2 and TRBJ2-7, the CDR3 gives the full variable domain: GAGVSQSPSNKVTEKGKDVELRCDPISGHTALYWYRQSLGQGLEFLIYFQGNSAPDKSGLPSDRFSAERTGGSVSTLTIQRTQQEDSAVYLCASSLVSGQSSYEQYFGPGTRLTVT.

Many counts were recorded for this clonotype. The chain joins TRBV30 to TRBJ1-2; 10 bases map to TRBD1. This CDR3 region has 17 residues. Germline V gene lookup returns CDR1 GTSNPN and CDR2 SVGIG (reference sequence). Trimming at V came to 5 bases and at J to 8 bases, leaving 20 bases not matched to a gene. In nucleotides, the CDR3 is TGTGCCTGGGGACCCCGGGACAGGGGATATTTTGTTACAGGCTACACCTTC. Its translation is CAWGPRDRGYFVTGYTF.

At least ten counts were recorded for this clonotype. The chain links TRBV7-8 to TRBJ2-1; TRBD2 agrees at 10 bases. V shed 6 bases and J 5 bases; nucleotides not matched to a gene: 7. Germline loops: CDR1 SGHVS, CDR2 FQNEAQ. The CDR3 covers 15 residues. The CDR3: CASSVQRGGNNEQFF. CDR3 coding DNA: TGTGCCAGCAGTGTCCAGCGGGGGGGTAACAATGAGCAGTTCTTC.

This sequence joins TRBV6-6 and TRBJ1-2; D call uncertain. CDR1 MNHNY and CDR2 SVGAGI come from the germline V gene (reference sequence). Trimming stripped 0 bases from V and 4 bases from J, with 15 bases between. The CDR3 loop spans 16 amino acids. The chain's CDR3 is CASSYSEEGLVYGYTF. CDR3 nucleotide sequence: TGTGCCAGCAGTTACTCGGAGGAGGGCTTGGTCTATGGCTACACCTTC.

In its sample, this clonotype was seen a few times. V is TRBV6-6 and J is TRBJ1-2; the match to TRBD1 covers 7 bases. The CDR3 length is 17 residues. Per germline, CDR1 MNHNY and CDR2 SVGAGI (reference sequence). Germline trimming cut 3 bases from V and 5 bases from J; bases unmatched to any gene: 15. CDR3 in amino acids: CASSYRQGTFVGYGYTF. In DNA, the CDR3 is TGTGCCAGCAGTTATCGACAGGGTACGTTCGTAGGGTATGGCTACACCTTC.

This clonotype was found a few times. V usage is TRBV28 and J usage is TRBJ2-7, with 8 positions matching TRBD1. The J segment lost 3 bases and the V segment lost 0 bases, leaving 7 bases of the junction unmatched. From germline, CDR1 is MDHEN and CDR2 SYDVKM. This CDR3 comprises 16 residues. CDR3 nucleotide sequence: TGTGCCAGCAGTTTATGGCCATCGGGACAGGTCTACGAGCAGTACTTC. Translation: CASSLWPSGQVYEQYF. Supplemented by reference TRBV28 and TRBJ2-7, the full variable domain reads DVKVTQSSRYLVKRTGEKVFLECVQDMDHENMFWYRQDPGLGLRLIYFSYDVKMKEKGDIPEGYSVSREKKERFSLILESASTNQTSMYLCASSLWPSGQVYEQYFGPGTRLTVT.

This clonotype showed up many times. The chain recombines TRBV5-1 with TRBJ2-3, with D maybe TRBD2 (5 bases). Between the trimmed V and J ends, which lost 4 bases and 6 bases, there was a span of 15 bases. CDR3 size: 14 residues. Germline V gene lookup returns CDR1 SGHRS and CDR2 YFSETQ. Written as DNA, the CDR3 is TGCGCCAGCAGCCTAGGATGGGGAGCCGATACGCAGTATTTT. Its translation: CASSLGWGADTQYF.

This clonotype was seen at least ten times. The V call is TRBV12-3 or TRBV12-4, the J call TRBJ2-7; D perhaps matches TRBD2 (5 bases). The ends were cut back, 6 bases at V and 7 bases at J, with 13 bases in the middle. The CDR3 extends over 12 amino acids. CDR3 sequence reads: CASRVGPGEQYF. The CDR3 coding sequence is TGTGCCAGCAGGGTAGGACCGGGGGAGCAGTACTTC.

This clonotype was seen more than once but under ten times. A much larger clone is a single base away; this may be a read error. The V and J genes are TRBV20-1 and TRBJ1-1; D might be TRBD1 (6 bases). CDR3 size: 13 residues. V lost 5 bases, J lost 4 bases, and 14 bases lay in between. The germline V gene encodes CDR1 DFQATT and CDR2 SNEGSKA (reference sequence). Here the CDR3 DNA reads TGCAGTGCTGGGAGGGGGAGTGGCACTGAAGCTTTCTTT. Protein: CSAGRGSGTEAFF.

The chain has TRBV5-1 and TRBJ1-1; D perhaps matches TRBD1 (5 bases). V was clipped by 4 bases and J by 1 base, with 11 bases between them. CDR1 is SGHRS and CDR2 is YFSETQ in the germline V gene. CDR3 length: 14 amino acids. The CDR3, as DNA: TGCGCCAGCAGCGGGGACCGATCGAACACTGAAGCTTTCTTT. Amino acids: CASSGDRSNTEAFF.

This clonotype appeared a few times. This chain connects TRBV6-4 to TRBJ2-1; 9 nucleotides align to TRBD1. V lost 8 bases and J lost 6; bases outside the gene matches: 11. Germline lookup yields CDR1 MRHNA and CDR2 SNTAGT. This CDR3 is 15 amino acids long. CDR3: CASSEQGAGVNEQFF. The CDR3 bases are TGTGCCAGCTCGGAACAGGGGGCAGGGGTCAATGAGCAGTTCTTC.

A word on this clonotype: A read error may explain this, as a much larger clone is one base away. The chain is built from TRBV20-1 and TRBJ2-7; D is possibly TRBD1 (6 bases). Germline CDR1 reads DFQATT; CDR2 reads SNEGSKA (reference sequence). This CDR3 has 12 amino acids. V lost 5 bases and J lost 7, with 15 bases in between. CDR3 coding DNA: TGCAGTGCTTCACAGGGATACAATGAGCAGTACTTC. It specifies CSASQGYNEQYF.

This clonotype was seen at least ten times. The chain has TRBV20-1 and TRBJ2-5, with 7 bases fitting TRBD1. The junction had 14 bases not matched to a gene; V was cut back by 2 bases and J by 11 bases. CDR1 DFQATT and CDR2 SNEGSKA come from the germline V gene (reference sequence). The CDR3 covers 14 residues. DNA of the CDR3: TGCAGTGCTAGAACGGCCTCAGGGGGAAGTGTGCAGTACTTC. This gives the protein CSARTASGGSVQYF.

The J gene is TRBJ1-6, the V gene TRBV12-3 or TRBV12-4, with 8 bases identical to TRBD1. The CDR3 is 13 residues long. The V and J ends lost 6 bases and 10 bases, in that order; junction bases with no gene match: 5. The CDR3 loop reads CASRTGGLSPLHF. The CDR3 nucleotides read TGTGCCAGCAGAACAGGGGGTCTCTCACCCCTCCACTTT.

The chain uses TRBV6-2 or TRBV6-3 and TRBJ2-1; 9 bases line up with TRBD2. Germline V gene data show CDR1 as MNHEY and CDR2 as SVGEGT. The CDR3 contains 15 residues. V trimming: 2 bases; J trimming: 13 bases; junction bases outside the gene matches: 12. CDR3 bases: TGTGCCAGCAGTTACGGCCTAGCGGGGACAGAGACCCAGTTCTTC. Its protein is CASSYGLAGTETQFF.

This clonotype was recorded at least ten times. This chain uses TRBV12-5 with TRBJ2-5, with unresolved D. Germline V gene lookup returns CDR1 LGHNT and CDR2 FRNRAP. The CDR3 is 14 amino acids. Trimming left V 5 bases short and J 4 bases short, with 14 bases between. In DNA, the CDR3 is TGTGCTAGTGGTCTGGGCCATGAAGGAGAGACCCAGTACTTC. Protein product: CASGLGHEGETQYF.